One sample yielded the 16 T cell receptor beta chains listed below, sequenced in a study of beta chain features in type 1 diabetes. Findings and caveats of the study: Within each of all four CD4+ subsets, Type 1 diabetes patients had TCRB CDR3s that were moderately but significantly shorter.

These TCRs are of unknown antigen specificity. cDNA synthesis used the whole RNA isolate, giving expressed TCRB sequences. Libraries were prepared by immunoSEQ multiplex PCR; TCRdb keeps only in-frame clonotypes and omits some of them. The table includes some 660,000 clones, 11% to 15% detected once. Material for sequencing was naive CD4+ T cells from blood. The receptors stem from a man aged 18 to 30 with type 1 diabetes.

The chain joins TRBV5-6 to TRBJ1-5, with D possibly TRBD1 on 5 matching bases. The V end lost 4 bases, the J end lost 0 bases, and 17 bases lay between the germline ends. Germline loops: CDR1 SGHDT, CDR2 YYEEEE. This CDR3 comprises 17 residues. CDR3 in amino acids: CASSVGGFRDSNQPQHF. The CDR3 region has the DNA TGTGCCAGCAGCGTCGGGGGATTCAGGGATAGCAATCAGCCCCAGCATTTT.

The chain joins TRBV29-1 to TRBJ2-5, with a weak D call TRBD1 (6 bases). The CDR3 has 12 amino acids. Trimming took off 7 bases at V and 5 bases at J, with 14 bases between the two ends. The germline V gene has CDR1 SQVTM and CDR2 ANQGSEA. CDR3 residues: CSGHRVAETQYF. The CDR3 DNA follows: TGCAGCGGACACAGGGTTGCGGAGACCCAGTACTTC.

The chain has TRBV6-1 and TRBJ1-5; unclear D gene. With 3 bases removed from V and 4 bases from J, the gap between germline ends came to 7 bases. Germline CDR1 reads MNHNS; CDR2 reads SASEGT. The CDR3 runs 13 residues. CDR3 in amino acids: CASSEQGNQPQHF. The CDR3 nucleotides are TGTGCCAGCAGTGAGCAAGGGAATCAGCCCCAGCATTTT.

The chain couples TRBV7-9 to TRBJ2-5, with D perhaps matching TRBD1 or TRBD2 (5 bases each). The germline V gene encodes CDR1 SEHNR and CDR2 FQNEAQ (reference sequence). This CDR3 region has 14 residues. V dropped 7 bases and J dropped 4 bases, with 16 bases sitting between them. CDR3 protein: CASIPGTPGETQYF. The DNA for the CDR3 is TGTGCCAGCATCCCCGGGACCCCCGGAGAGACCCAGTACTTC.

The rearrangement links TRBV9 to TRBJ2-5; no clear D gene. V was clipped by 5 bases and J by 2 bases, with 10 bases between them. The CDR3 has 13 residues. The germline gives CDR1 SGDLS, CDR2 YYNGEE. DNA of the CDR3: TGTGCCAGCAGTCAGATACCTCAAGAGACCCAGTACTTC. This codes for CASSQIPQETQYF.

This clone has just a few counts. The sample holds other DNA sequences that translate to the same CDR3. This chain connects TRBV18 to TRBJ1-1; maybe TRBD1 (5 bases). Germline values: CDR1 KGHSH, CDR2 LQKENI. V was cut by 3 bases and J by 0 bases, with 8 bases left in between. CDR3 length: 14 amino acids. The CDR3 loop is CASSPGGMNTEAFF. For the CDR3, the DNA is TGTGCCAGCTCACCCGGGGGGATGAACACTGAAGCTTTCTTT.

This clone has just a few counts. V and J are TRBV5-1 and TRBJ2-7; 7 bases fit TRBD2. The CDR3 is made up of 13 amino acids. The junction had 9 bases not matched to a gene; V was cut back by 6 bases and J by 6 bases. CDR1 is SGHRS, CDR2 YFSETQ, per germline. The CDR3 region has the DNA TGCGCCAGCACCCGTGCGGGAGTGGGCGAGCAGTACTTC. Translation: CASTRAGVGEQYF.

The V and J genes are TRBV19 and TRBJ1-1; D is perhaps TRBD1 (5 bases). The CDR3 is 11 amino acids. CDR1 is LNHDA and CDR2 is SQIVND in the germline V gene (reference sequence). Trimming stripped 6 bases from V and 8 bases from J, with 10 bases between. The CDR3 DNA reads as TGTGCCAGTAGGTGGGGACTGGAAGCTTTCTTT. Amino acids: CASRWGLEAFF.

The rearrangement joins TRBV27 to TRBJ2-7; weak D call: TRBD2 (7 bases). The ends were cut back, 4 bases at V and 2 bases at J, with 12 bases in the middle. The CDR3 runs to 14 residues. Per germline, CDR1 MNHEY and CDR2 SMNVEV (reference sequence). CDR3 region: CASSWAGATYEQYF. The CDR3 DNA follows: TGTGCCAGCAGTTGGGCGGGGGCGACCTACGAGCAGTACTTC.

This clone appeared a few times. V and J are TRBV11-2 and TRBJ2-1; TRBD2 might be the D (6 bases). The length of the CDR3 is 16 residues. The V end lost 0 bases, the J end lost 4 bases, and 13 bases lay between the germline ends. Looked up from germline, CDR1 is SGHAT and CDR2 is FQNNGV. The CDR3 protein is CASSLEPGSVYNEQFF. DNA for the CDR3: TGTGCCAGCAGCTTAGAGCCCGGGAGTGTTTACAATGAGCAGTTCTTC. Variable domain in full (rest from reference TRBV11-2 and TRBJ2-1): EAGVAQSPRYKIIEKRQSVAFWCNPISGHATLYWYQQILGQGPKLLIQFQNNGVVDDSQLPKDRFSAERLKGVDSTLKIQPAKLEDSAVYLCASSLEPGSVYNEQFFGPGTRLTVL.

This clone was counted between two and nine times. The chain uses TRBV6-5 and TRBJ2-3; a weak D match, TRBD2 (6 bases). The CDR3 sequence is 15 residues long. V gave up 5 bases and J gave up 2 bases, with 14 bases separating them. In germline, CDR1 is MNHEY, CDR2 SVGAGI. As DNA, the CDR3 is TGTGCCAGCAGTCCCCAACTAGCAGCCACAGATACGCAGTATTTT. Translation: CASSPQLAATDTQYF.

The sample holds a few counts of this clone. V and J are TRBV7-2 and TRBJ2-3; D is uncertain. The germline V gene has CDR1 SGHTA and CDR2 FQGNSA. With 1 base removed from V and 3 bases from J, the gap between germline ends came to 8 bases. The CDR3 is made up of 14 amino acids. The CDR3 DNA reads TGTGCCAGCAGCTTAGGGCTAGAAACAGATACGCAGTATTTT. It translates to CASSLGLETDTQYF.

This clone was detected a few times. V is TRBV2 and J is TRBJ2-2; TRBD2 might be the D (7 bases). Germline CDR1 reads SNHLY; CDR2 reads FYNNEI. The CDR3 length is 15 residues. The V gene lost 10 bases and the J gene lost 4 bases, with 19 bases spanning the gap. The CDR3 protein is CATRGRGAFTGELFF. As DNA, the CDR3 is TGTGCCACCCGGGGCCGGGGGGCGTTCACCGGGGAGCTGTTTTTT.

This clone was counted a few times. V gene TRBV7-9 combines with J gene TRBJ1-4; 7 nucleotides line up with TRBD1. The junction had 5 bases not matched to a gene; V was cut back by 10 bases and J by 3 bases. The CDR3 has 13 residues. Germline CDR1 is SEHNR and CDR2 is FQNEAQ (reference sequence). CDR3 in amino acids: CAIEGAPNEKLFF. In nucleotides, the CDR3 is TGTGCCATCGAGGGGGCCCCTAATGAAAAACTGTTTTTT.

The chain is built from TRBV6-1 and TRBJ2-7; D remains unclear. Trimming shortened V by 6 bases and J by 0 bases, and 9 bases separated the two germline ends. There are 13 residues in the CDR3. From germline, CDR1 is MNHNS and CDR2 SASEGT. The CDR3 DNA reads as TGTGCCAGCAGCCCTTGGGTCTCCTACGAGCAGTACTTC. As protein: CASSPWVSYEQYF.

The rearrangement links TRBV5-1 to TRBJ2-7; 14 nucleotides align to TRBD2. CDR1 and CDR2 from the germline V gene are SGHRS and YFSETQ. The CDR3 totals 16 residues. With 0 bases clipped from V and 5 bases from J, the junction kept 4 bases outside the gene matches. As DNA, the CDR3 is TGCGCCAGCAGCTTGGCGGGGACTAGCGGGAGTCACGAGCAGTACTTC. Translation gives CASSLAGTSGSHEQYF. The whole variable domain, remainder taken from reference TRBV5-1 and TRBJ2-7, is KAGVTQTPRYLIKTRGQQVTLSCSPISGHRSVSWYQQTPGQGLQFLFEYFSETQRNKGNFPGRFSGRQFSNSRSEMNVSTLELGDSALYLCASSLAGTSGSHEQYFGPGTRLTVT.